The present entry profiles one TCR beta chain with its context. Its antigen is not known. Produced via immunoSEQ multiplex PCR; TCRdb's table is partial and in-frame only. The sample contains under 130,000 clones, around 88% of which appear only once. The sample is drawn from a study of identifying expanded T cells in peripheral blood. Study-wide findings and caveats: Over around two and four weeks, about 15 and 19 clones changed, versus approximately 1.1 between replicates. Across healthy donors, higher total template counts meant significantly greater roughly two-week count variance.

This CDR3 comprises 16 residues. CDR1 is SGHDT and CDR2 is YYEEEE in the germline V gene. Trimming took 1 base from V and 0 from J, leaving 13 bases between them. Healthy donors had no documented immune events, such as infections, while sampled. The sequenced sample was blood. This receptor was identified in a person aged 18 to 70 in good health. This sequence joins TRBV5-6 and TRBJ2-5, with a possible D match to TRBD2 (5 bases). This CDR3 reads CASSLYAAEYQETQYF. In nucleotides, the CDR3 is TGTGCCAGCAGCTTGTATGCAGCGGAGTACCAAGAGACCCAGTACTTC.